This T cell receptor (beta chain) was captured in a study of shared clonotypes between healthy human individuals. Study-level findings and limits: Richness estimates generally favored naive over memory subsets.

The CDR3 length is 15 residues. V trimming: 6 bases; J trimming: 9 bases; junction bases outside the gene matches: 14. CDR1 and CDR2 (germline): MDHEN, SYDVKM. Notes on this clone: Antigen: not known.

The repertoire was sequenced with immunoSEQ multiplex PCR; TCRdb's copy has only in-frame clones and lacks some. The profile covers about 2 million clones, with roughly 94% appearing a single time and more than 0.1% taken by the ten largest. The donor population consisted of healthy HIV-negative adults with no recent acute infections or vaccinations. All the donors were Caucasian adults who lived in Nashville, Tennessee. The study separated CD4+ cells into CD45RA+ naive and CD45RA-negative memory subsets. The TCR comes from a man aged 18 to 30 in good health. The chain employs TRBV28 and TRBJ2-1, with 7 nucleotides matching TRBD1. Sequencing used naive CD4+ T cells sorted from blood. Subset specified: CD45RA+ positively selected. The CDR3 DNA reads as TGTGCCAGCAGCCCCCCGGGACAGAAGGTCGGTGAGCAGTTCTTC. This encodes CASSPPGQKVGEQFF.